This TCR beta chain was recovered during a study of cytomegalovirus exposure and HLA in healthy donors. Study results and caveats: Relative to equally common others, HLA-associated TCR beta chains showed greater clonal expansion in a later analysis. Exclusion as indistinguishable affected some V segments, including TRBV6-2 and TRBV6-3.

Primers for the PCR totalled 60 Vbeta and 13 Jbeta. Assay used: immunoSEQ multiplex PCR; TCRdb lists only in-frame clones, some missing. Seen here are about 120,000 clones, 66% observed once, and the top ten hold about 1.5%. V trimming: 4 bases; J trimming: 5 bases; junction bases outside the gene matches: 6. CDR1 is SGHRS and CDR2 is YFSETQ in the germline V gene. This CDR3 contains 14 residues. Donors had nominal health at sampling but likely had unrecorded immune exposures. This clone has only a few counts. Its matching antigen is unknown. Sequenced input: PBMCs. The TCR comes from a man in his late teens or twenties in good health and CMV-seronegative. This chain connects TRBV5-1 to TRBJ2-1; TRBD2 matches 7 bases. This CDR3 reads CASSQSGVHNEQFF. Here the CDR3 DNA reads TGCGCCAGCAGCCAAAGCGGGGTTCACAATGAGCAGTTCTTC. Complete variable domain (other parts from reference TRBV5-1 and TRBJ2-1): KAGVTQTPRYLIKTRGQQVTLSCSPISGHRSVSWYQQTPGQGLQFLFEYFSETQRNKGNFPGRFSGRQFSNSRSEMNVSTLELGDSALYLCASSQSGVHNEQFFGPGTRLTVL.